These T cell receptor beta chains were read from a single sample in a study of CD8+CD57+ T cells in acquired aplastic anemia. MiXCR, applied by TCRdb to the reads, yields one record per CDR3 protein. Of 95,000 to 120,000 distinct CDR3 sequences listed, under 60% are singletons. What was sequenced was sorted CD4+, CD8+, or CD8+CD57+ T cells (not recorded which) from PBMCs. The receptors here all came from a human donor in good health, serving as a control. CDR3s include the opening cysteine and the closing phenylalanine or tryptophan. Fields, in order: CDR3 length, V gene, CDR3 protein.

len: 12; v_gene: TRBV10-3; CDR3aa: CAISESGTEAFF
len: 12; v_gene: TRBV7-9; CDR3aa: CASSLPSNEQFF
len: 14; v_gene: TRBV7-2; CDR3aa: CASSLGQPNQPQHF
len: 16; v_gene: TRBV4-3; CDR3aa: CASSQGVRGQGYGYTF
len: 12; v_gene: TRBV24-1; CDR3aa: CATRGRGMEAFF
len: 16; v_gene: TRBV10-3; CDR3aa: CAISESRGGLRDTQYF
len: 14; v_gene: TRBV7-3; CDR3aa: CASSSGSVSDTQYF
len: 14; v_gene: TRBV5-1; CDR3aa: CASSLGHDNSPLHF
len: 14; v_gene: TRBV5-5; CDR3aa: CASSLGDLSNIQYF
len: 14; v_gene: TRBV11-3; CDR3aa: CASSLEGWAYEQYF
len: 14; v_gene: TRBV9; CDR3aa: CASSVGGSANTIYF
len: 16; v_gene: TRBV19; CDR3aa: CASSRGQVRRDGKLFF
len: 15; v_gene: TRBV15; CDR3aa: CATSRDPGDNSPLHF
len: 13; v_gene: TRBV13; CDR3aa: CASSLGRGYEQFF
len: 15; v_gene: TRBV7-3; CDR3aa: CASSLTSASNYGYTF
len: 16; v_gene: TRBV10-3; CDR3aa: CAISYELAGGQETQYF
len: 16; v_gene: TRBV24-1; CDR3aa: CATSDFKDGPYYGYTF
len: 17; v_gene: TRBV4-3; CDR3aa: CASSQDPWTAVSTEAFF
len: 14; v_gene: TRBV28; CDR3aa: CASRRRGYDSPLHF
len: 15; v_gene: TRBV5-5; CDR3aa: CASSLGGAVGNTIYF
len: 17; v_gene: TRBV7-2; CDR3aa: CASSTLRGAAAYNEQFF
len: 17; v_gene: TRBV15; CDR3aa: CATSTGLAGGLTGELFF
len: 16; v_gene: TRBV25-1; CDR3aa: CASSRGQIDSNQPQHF
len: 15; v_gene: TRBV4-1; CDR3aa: CASSQDLGHDEKLFF
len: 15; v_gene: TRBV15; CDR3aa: CATSISTGDNSPLHF
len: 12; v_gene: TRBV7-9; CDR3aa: CASSLDRYKQYF
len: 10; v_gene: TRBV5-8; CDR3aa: CAGPAPDYTF
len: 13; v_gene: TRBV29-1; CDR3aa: CSVGGGLYNEQFF
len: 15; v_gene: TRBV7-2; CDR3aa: CASSLAGGMGSPLHF
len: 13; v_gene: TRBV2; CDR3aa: CASSTGDNYGYTF
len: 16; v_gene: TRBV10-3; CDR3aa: CAISERLAGGTDTQYF
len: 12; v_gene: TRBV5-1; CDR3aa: CASSLAPNEQFF
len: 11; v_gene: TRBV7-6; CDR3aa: CASSSSETQYF
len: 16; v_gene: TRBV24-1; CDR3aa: CATSDPSLSDSYGYTF
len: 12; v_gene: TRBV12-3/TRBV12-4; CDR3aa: CASSSSPETQYF
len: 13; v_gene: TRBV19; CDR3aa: CASRAGANTEAFF
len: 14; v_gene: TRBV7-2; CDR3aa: CASSLGQGASEQYF
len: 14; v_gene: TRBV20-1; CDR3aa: CSATDSGGAGEQYF
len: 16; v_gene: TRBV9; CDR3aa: CASSVDPPGSGNTIYF
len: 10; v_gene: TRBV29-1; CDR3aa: CSVSVSDYTF
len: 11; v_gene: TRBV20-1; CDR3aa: CSASLGNEQFF
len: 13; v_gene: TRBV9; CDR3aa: CASSRIGTGELFF